Each of the 30 T cell receptor beta chains below was sequenced from the same sample in a study of control samples from healthy donors and cancer patients. The assay was immunoSEQ multiplex PCR, and TCRdb's table has in-frame clones only and misses some. The table records 55,000 to 70,000 clones, 90% of them present only once. Sequencing was carried out using PBMCs. Receptor source: a man between 60 and 75 years old with colorectal cancer.

This chain uses TRBV29-1 with TRBJ2-1; D is unclear. This CDR3 has 14 amino acids. Trimming shortened V by 4 bases and J by 0 bases, and 10 bases separated the two germline ends. Germline-derived CDR1 and CDR2 are SQVTM and ANQGSEA. The CDR3 spells CSVVRESSYNEQFF. The CDR3 nucleotides read TGCAGCGTTGTAAGGGAAAGCTCCTACAATGAGCAGTTCTTC.

The rearrangement uses TRBV6-6 and TRBJ2-7; 10 positions match TRBD2. CDR1 and CDR2 from the germline V gene are MNHNY and SVGAGI (reference sequence). The CDR3 is made up of 16 amino acids. The V gene end was trimmed by 0 bases and the J gene end by 2 bases; junction bases not matched to a gene: 4. The CDR3: CASSYSTLAGAYEQYF. Here the CDR3 DNA reads TGTGCCAGCAGTTACTCCACTCTAGCGGGGGCCTACGAGCAGTACTTC.

The chain combines TRBV6-5 with TRBJ2-3, with D possibly TRBD2 on 6 matching bases. The CDR3 runs to 16 residues. Germline CDR1 MNHEY, CDR2 SVGAGI. Trimming left V 0 bases short and J 1 base short, with 11 bases between. CDR3 residues: CASSYSMWGGTDTQYF. The CDR3 DNA follows: TGTGCCAGCAGTTACTCGATGTGGGGGGGCACAGATACGCAGTATTTT.

The V gene is TRBV7-2, the J gene TRBJ1-1; D gene unclear. The ends were cut back, 0 bases at V and 0 bases at J, with 5 bases in the middle. Germline assignment: CDR1 SGHTA and CDR2 FQGNSA. The CDR3 loop spans 14 amino acids. DNA of the CDR3: TGTGCCAGCAGCTTAGCGGAACTGAACACTGAAGCTTTCTTT. This gives the protein CASSLAELNTEAFF.

V usage is TRBV18 and J usage is TRBJ1-5; D unclear. In germline, CDR1 is KGHSH, CDR2 LQKENI. The CDR3 runs to 14 residues. Trimming took off 5 bases at V and 0 bases at J, with 8 bases between the two ends. CDR3 sequence reads: CASSKGGSNQPQHF. DNA of the CDR3: TGTGCCAGCTCAAAGGGTGGTAGCAATCAGCCCCAGCATTTT.

The chain is built from TRBV7-8 and TRBJ1-6; a weak D match, TRBD1 (5 bases). Trimming shortened V by 7 bases and J by 1 base, and 17 bases separated the two germline ends. The CDR3 is 17 amino acids. Germline V gives CDR1 SGHVS, CDR2 FQNEAQ. CDR3 bases: TGTGCCAGCACCCTGACTGGGAGGGGATCCTATAATTCACCCCTCCACTTT. Translating it yields CASTLTGRGSYNSPLHF.

V is TRBV9 and J is TRBJ2-7; the D is unclear. Germline V CDR1 and CDR2: SGDLS, YYNGEE. The ends were cut back, 3 bases at V and 6 bases at J, with 16 bases in the middle. The CDR3 loop spans 14 amino acids. The CDR3 loop reads CASSAPRSGSEQYF. The CDR3 DNA sequence: TGTGCCAGCAGCGCCCCTAGGTCTGGTTCCGAGCAGTACTTC.

V usage is TRBV5-4 and J usage is TRBJ2-5, with TRBD1 as a possible D gene (6 bases). This CDR3 is 15 amino acids long. Germline-derived CDR1 and CDR2 are SGHNT and YYREEE (reference sequence). The ends were cut back, 0 bases at V and 5 bases at J, with 14 bases in the middle. CDR3 sequence: CASSLDQGLAETQYF. CDR3 bases: TGTGCCAGCAGCTTGGACCAGGGGCTGGCGGAGACCCAGTACTTC.

The chain has TRBV7-9 and TRBJ2-7; the D gene is possibly TRBD2 (7 bases). From germline, CDR1 is SEHNR and CDR2 FQNEAQ (reference sequence). Trimming took off 2 bases at V and 5 bases at J, with 13 bases between the two ends. The CDR3 runs to 14 residues. CDR3 region: CASSLKGGLNEQYF. Written as DNA, the CDR3 is TGTGCCAGCAGCTTAAAGGGGGGGCTGAACGAGCAGTACTTC.

The chain has TRBV7-9 and TRBJ2-7, with 8 nucleotides matching TRBD1. The trim removed 5 bases at V and 2 bases at J, leaving 8 bases unmatched. Germline loops: CDR1 SEHNR, CDR2 FQNEAQ (reference sequence). The CDR3 has 15 amino acids. Written as DNA, the CDR3 is TGTGCCAGCAGCCCAGGACAGGGTCGACCCTACGAGCAGTACTTC. This codes for CASSPGQGRPYEQYF.

The chain carries TRBV5-1 and TRBJ1-2, with D unresolved. V was trimmed by 2 bases and J by 6 bases, leaving 8 bases between them. Germline CDR1 and CDR2: SGHRS and YFSETQ. The CDR3 totals 12 residues. The CDR3 protein is CASSLTLDGYTF. The CDR3 DNA reads as TGCGCCAGCAGCTTAACACTCGATGGCTACACCTTC.

The chain joins TRBV5-4 to TRBJ1-3, with 7 nucleotides matching TRBD2. The DNA end favors TRBJ2-2, so the J call may be wrong. The germline V gene encodes CDR1 SGHNT and CDR2 YYREEE (reference sequence). This CDR3 contains 15 residues. CDR3 DNA: TGTGCCAGCAGCGCCGCGGGGGATCGGACCGGGGAGCTGTTTTTT. It encodes CASSAAGDRTGELFF.

The V call is TRBV6-1, the J call TRBJ1-5, with D hard to call. The CDR3 extends over 14 amino acids. Germline values: CDR1 MNHNS, CDR2 SASEGT. The V gene lost 5 bases and the J gene lost 0 bases, with 8 bases spanning the gap. For the CDR3, the DNA is TGTGCCAGCAGTTTGGAAACTAGCAATCAGCCCCAGCATTTT. As protein: CASSLETSNQPQHF.

This clone was seen only a few times. The rearrangement joins TRBV6-5 to TRBJ1-2; D is uncertain. Between the trimmed V and J ends, which lost 8 bases and 0 bases, there was a span of 10 bases. Per germline, CDR1 MNHEY and CDR2 SVGAGI. The length of the CDR3 is 13 residues. The CDR3 bases are TGTGCCAGCCGACCAAGTTCTAACTATGGCTACACCTTC. Protein: CASRPSSNYGYTF.

The rearrangement links TRBV20-1 to TRBJ2-7; D tentatively fits TRBD1 or TRBD2 (6 bases each). CDR3 length: 13 residues. Trimming left V 3 bases short and J 9 bases short, with 18 bases between. Germline CDR1 and CDR2: DFQATT and SNEGSKA (reference sequence). CDR3: CSASGTRGAGQYF. The CDR3 DNA reads as TGCAGTGCTAGTGGCACAAGGGGGGCGGGGCAGTACTTC.

The chain joins TRBV11-3 to TRBJ2-1; D unclear. CDR3 length: 12 residues. The V gene lost 5 bases and the J gene lost 5 bases, with 7 bases spanning the gap. Germline lookup yields CDR1 SGHNT and CDR2 YENEEA. The CDR3 here is CASSLTNNEQFF. CDR3 bases: TGTGCCAGCAGCCTAACCAACAATGAGCAGTTCTTC.

CDR3 sequence reads: CASSLTGETEAFF. The DNA of the CDR3 is TGCGCCAGCAGCTTGACAGGGGAGACTGAAGCTTTCTTT. The genes are TRBV5-1 and TRBJ1-1; 7 bases line up with TRBD1. Germline CDR1 reads SGHRS; CDR2 reads YFSETQ. The CDR3 extends over 13 amino acids. V shed 1 base, J shed 5 bases, and the junction held 2 bases outside the gene matches.

The chain links TRBV5-1 to TRBJ2-7; 7 bases agree with TRBD1. The germline V gene encodes CDR1 SGHRS and CDR2 YFSETQ. The CDR3 length is 15 residues. After removal of 4 bases from V and 1 base from J, the junction contained 8 bases not matched to a gene. The CDR3 DNA follows: TGCGCCAGCAGCCTGGAGACAGGGCCATCCTACGAGCAGTACTTC. This translates into CASSLETGPSYEQYF.

DNA of the CDR3: TGTGCCAGCAGCTTACTCGCGGGGGGGAACACAGATACGCAGTATTTT. Protein: CASSLLAGGNTDTQYF. This sequence joins TRBV7-6 and TRBJ2-3, with TRBD2 matching over 9 bases. The CDR3 extends over 16 amino acids. The germline CDR1 and CDR2 sequences are SGHVS and FNYEAQ. The V and J ends lost 2 bases and 2 bases, in that order; junction bases with no gene match: 5.

V usage is TRBV5-6 and J usage is TRBJ1-5, with unresolved D. This CDR3 contains 15 residues. CDR1 SGHDT and CDR2 YYEEEE come from the germline V gene. The V gene lost 2 bases and the J gene lost 3 bases, with 12 bases spanning the gap. The CDR3 protein is CASSFFTGFNQPQHF. CDR3 DNA: TGTGCCAGCAGCTTTTTTACGGGCTTCAATCAGCCCCAGCATTTT.

V is TRBV7-2 and J is TRBJ2-5; 11 positions agree with TRBD2. CDR1 SGHTA and CDR2 FQGNSA come from the germline V gene. V lost 5 bases and J lost 4; bases outside the gene matches: 12. The CDR3 consists of 17 residues. Here the CDR3 DNA reads TGTGCCAGCAGCCCCCCCGGGCTAGCGGGGGGCCGAGAGACCCAGTACTTC. This gives the protein CASSPPGLAGGRETQYF.

This chain connects TRBV6-5 to TRBJ2-2, with TRBD2 matching 10 bases. This CDR3 comprises 15 residues. V was pared by 7 bases and J by 6 bases, with 8 bases of the junction left unmatched. From germline, CDR1 is MNHEY and CDR2 SVGAGI. The CDR3 DNA is TGTGCCAGCAACCTCAGCGGGGGGGCCGCCGGGGAGCTGTTTTTT. It is translated as CASNLSGGAAGELFF.

This chain joins TRBV3-1 (or the pseudogene TRBV3-2) and TRBJ1-2, with D maybe TRBD1 (5 bases). This CDR3 has 14 residues. V gave up 3 bases and J gave up 8 bases, with 16 bases separating them. The germline V gene has CDR1 LGHDT and CDR2 YNNKEL (reference sequence). The chain's CDR3 is CASSQRGTSGGYTF. CDR3 sequence (DNA): TGTGCCAGCAGCCAGCGGGGGACGTCGGGGGGCTACACCTTC.

This clone appeared a single time. The rearrangement joins TRBV7-2 to TRBJ1-5, with D possibly TRBD1 on 5 matching bases. Trimming took off 1 base at V and 6 bases at J, with 19 bases between the two ends. This CDR3 spans 17 amino acids. In germline, CDR1 is SGHTA, CDR2 FQGNSA. CDR3 coding DNA: TGTGCCAGCAGCTTAGTGCCAATGGGGACGGGAGGTCAGCCCCAGCATTTT. Encoded protein: CASSLVPMGTGGQPQHF.

J is TRBJ2-3 and V is TRBV29-1; D is perhaps TRBD1 or TRBD2 (5 bases each). Germline V gene lookup returns CDR1 SQVTM and CDR2 ANQGSEA. With 6 bases removed from V and 0 bases from J, the gap between germline ends came to 19 bases. The CDR3 is 16 residues long. In DNA form, the CDR3 reads TGCAGCGTCGCGGGCGACAGTACAGCTAGCACAGATACGCAGTATTTT. Its protein is CSVAGDSTASTDTQYF.

The rearrangement joins TRBV12-3 or TRBV12-4 to TRBJ1-2; D is uncertain. CDR3 length equals 13 residues. The germline V and J ends were trimmed by 3 bases and 0 bases, with 5 bases remaining between them. This CDR3 reads CASSLSANYGYTF. The CDR3 DNA reads as TGTGCCAGCAGTTTGTCCGCTAACTATGGCTACACCTTC.

The rearrangement joins TRBV14 to TRBJ1-3; D unresolved. The CDR3 has 14 amino acids. Trimming left V 5 bases short and J 1 base short, with 9 bases between. From germline, CDR1 is SGHDN and CDR2 FVKESK. The CDR3 is CASSAVISGNTIYF. The CDR3 DNA reads TGTGCCAGCAGCGCGGTGATATCTGGAAACACCATATATTTT.

In its sample, this clone was seen a few times. This chain uses TRBV19 with TRBJ1-6, with D uncertain. CDR1 LNHDA and CDR2 SQIVND come from the germline V gene (reference sequence). Trimming took off 4 bases at V and 1 base at J, with 8 bases between the two ends. The CDR3 sequence is 15 residues long. The CDR3 DNA follows: TGTGCCAGTAGTAAGGAGGGTTCCTATAATTCACCCCTCCACTTT. It encodes CASSKEGSYNSPLHF.

J is TRBJ1-1 and V is TRBV5-8, with D perhaps TRBD1 (6 bases). The CDR3 has 12 residues. Germline values: CDR1 SGHTS, CDR2 YDEGEE. Trimming shortened V by 2 bases and J by 11 bases, and 13 bases separated the two germline ends. The chain's CDR3 is CASSFNREPAFF. The CDR3 DNA follows: TGTGCCAGCAGCTTTAACAGGGAGCCGGCTTTCTTT. The full variable domain, its missing parts supplied by reference TRBV5-8 and TRBJ1-1, is EAGVTQSPTHLIKTRGQQATLRCSPISGHTSVYWYQQALGLGLQFLLWYDEGEERNRGNFPPRFSGRQFPNYSSELNVNALELEDSALYLCASSFNREPAFFGQGTRLTVV.

CDR3 residues: CASSVEETVNTGELFF. In DNA, the CDR3 is TGTGCCAGCAGCGTAGAAGAGACAGTGAACACCGGGGAGCTGTTTTTT. This sequence joins TRBV7-9 and TRBJ2-2; D may be TRBD1 (5 bases). Trimming shortened V by 5 bases and J by 1 base, and 14 bases separated the two germline ends. Germline assignment: CDR1 SEHNR and CDR2 FQNEAQ (reference sequence). The CDR3 has 16 residues.